The source of this T cell receptor (beta chain) is a study of cytomegalovirus exposure and HLA in healthy donors. V trimming: 4 bases; J trimming: 5 bases; junction bases outside the gene matches: 17. Germline V CDR1 and CDR2: MNHEY, SMNVEV (reference sequence). The CDR3 spans 19 residues. It was with 60 Vbeta and 13 Jbeta primers that the PCR ran. Profiling relied on immunoSEQ multiplex PCR, and the TCRdb table lists in-frame clones only, not all of them. The sample holds 150,000 to 200,000 clones, 60% to 80% seen once. The sequencing sample was made of PBMCs. The clonotype comes from a man aged 40-55 years in good health and CMV-seronegative. V and J are TRBV27 and TRBJ2-7; 13 bases are shared with TRBD2. The CDR3 coding sequence is TGTGCCAGCAGTTCGCTAGGGGGACTAGCGGGATCGGTATCGAACGAGCAGTACTTC. Translating gives CASSSLGGLAGSVSNEQYF.